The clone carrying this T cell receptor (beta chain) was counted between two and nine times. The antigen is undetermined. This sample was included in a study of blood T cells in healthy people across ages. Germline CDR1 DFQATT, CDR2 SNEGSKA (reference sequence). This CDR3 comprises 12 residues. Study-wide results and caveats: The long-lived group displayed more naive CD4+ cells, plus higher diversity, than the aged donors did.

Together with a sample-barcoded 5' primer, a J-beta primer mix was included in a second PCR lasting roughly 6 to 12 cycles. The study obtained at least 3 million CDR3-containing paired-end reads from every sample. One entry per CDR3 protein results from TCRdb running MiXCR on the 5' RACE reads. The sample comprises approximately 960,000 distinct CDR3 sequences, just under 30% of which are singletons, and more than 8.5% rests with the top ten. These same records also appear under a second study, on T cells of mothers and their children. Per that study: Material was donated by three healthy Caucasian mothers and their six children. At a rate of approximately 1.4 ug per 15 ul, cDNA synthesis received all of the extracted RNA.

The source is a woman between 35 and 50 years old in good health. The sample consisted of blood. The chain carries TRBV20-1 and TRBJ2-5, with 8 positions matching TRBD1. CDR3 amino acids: CRAEDRVGEQYF. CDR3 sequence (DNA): TGCAGGGCAGAGGACAGGGTAGGGGAGCAGTACTTC.